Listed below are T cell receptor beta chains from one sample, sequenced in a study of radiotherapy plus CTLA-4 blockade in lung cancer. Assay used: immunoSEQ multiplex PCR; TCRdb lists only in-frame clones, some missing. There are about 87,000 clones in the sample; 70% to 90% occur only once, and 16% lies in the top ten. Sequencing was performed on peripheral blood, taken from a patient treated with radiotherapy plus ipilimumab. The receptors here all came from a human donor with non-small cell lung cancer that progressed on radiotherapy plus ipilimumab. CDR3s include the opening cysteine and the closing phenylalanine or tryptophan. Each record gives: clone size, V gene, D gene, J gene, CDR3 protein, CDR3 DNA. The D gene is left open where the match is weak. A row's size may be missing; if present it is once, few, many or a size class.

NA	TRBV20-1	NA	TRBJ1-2	CSARDGGYTF	TGCAGTGCTAGAGATGGTGGCTACACCTTC
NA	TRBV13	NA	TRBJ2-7	CASSEEGGGELEQYF	TGTGCCAGCAGCGAAGAGGGAGGGGGGGAATTGGAGCAGTACTTC
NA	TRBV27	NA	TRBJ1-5	CASSFGVGGFRPQHF	TGTGCCAGCAGTTTCGGGGTGGGGGGGTTTCGCCCCCAGCATTTT
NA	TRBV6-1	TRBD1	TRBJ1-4	CASRSGTGNEKLFF	TGTGCCAGCAGGAGCGGGACAGGGAATGAAAAACTGTTTTTT
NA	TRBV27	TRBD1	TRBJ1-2	CASSPGDSYSSYGYTF	TGTGCCAGCAGCCCCGGGGACAGCTACTCTTCCTATGGCTACACCTTC
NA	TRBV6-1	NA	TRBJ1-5	CASSTGAYSNQPQHF	TGTGCCAGCAGTACGGGGGCGTATAGCAATCAGCCCCAGCATTTT
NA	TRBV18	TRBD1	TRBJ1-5	CASSQGDRDNQPQHF	TGTGCCAGCTCACAGGGGGACAGGGACAATCAGCCCCAGCATTTT
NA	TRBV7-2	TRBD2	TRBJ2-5	CASSLAAPSGAGGPSETQYF	TGTGCCAGCAGCTTAGCGGCCCCCTCGGGGGCGGGGGGACCCTCAGAGACCCAGTACTTC
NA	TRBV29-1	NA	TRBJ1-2	CSVGLGGDARPGGIGYTF	TGCAGCGTTGGCCTAGGAGGAGATGCCCGTCCCGGCGGTATTGGCTACACCTTC
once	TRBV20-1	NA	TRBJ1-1	CSAKRTVTFF	TGCAGTGCTAAGAGGACAGTCACTTTCTTT
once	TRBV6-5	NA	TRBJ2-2	CASSYSIRAGELFF	TGTGCCAGCAGTTACTCGATCCGGGCCGGGGAGCTGTTTTTT
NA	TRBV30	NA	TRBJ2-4	CAWSGGAGMGIQYF	TGTGCCTGGAGTGGGGGGGCGGGAATGGGCATTCAGTACTTC
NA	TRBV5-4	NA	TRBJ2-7	CASSLVGASTYEQYF	TGTGCCAGCAGCTTGGTCGGGGCCTCGACTTACGAGCAGTACTTC
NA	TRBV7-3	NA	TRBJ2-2	CASSSYYPGELFF	TGTGCCAGCAGCTCCTACTACCCCGGGGAGCTGTTTTTT
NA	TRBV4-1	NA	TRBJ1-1	CASSQQNMNTEAFF	TGCGCCAGCAGCCAACAAAACATGAACACTGAAGCTTTCTTT
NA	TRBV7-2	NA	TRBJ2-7	CASSLDLYEQYF	TGTGCCAGCAGCCTGGACCTCTACGAGCAGTACTTC
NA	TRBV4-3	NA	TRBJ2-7	CASSQGTDPYEQYF	TGCGCCAGCAGCCAGGGGACGGACCCATACGAGCAGTACTTC
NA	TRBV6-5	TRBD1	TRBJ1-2	CASASIRTGGEYTF	TGTGCCAGCGCTTCGATCAGGACAGGGGGCGAGTACACCTTC
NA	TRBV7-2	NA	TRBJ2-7	CASSLVTGRGYEQYF	TGTGCCAGCAGCTTAGTGACAGGGAGGGGCTACGAGCAGTACTTC
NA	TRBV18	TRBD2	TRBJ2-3	CASNKAGGPTDTQYF	TGTGCCAGCAACAAAGCGGGGGGGCCCACAGATACGCAGTATTTT
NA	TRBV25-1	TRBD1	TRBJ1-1	CASADRGLHNTEAFF	TGTGCCTCGGCCGACAGGGGTCTTCACAACACTGAAGCTTTCTTT
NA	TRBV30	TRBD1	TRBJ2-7	CAWTPGQGPYEQYF	TGTGCCTGGACGCCGGGACAGGGCCCCTACGAGCAGTACTTC
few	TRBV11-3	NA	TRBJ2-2	CASSPRQNANTGELFF	TGTGCCAGCAGCCCCCGACAAAACGCGAACACCGGGGAGCTGTTTTTT
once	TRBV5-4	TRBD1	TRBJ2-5	CASRQQGGETQYF	TGTGCCAGCAGGCAACAGGGGGGAGAGACCCAGTACTTC
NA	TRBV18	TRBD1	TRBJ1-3	CASSPIPGQGSGNTIYF	TGTGCCAGCTCACCGATTCCGGGACAGGGCTCTGGAAACACCATATATTTT
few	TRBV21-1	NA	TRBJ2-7	CASSAPGASSYEQYF	TGTGCCAGCAGCGCTCCGGGGGCGAGCTCCTACGAGCAGTACTTC
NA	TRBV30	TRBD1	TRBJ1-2	CAWRNRDRLSHGYTF	TGTGCCTGGAGAAACCGGGACAGGCTATCTCATGGCTACACCTTC
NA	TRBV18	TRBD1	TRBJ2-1	CASSADRGNEQFF	TGTGCCAGCTCAGCAGACAGGGGGAATGAGCAGTTCTTC
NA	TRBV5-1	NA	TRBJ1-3	CASSSRSSGNTIYF	TGCGCCAGCAGCAGCAGGAGCTCTGGAAACACCATATATTTT
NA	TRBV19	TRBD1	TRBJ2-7	CASRRGPYEQYF	TGTGCCAGTAGGAGGGGGCCCTACGAGCAGTACTTC
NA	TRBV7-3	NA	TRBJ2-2	CASSSAPPTANTGELFF	TGTGCCAGCAGTTCCGCCCCCCCGACAGCGAACACCGGGGAGCTGTTTTTT
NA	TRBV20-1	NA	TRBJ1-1	CSANRVSEAFF	TGCAGTGCTAACAGAGTTTCTGAAGCTTTCTTT